The rows below give T cell receptor beta chains drawn from one sample of a study of T cell responses to AZD1222 COVID-19 vaccine. Sequencing used immunoSEQ multiplex PCR; TCRdb keeps in-frame clones, though not all of them. The table has 120,000 to 150,000 clones, 91% seen once; the top ten hold 4.5% to 6.5%. The sequencing used peripheral blood, collected on day 0 of AZD1222 vaccination. Every receptor here comes from an adult in good health. CDR3s include the opening cysteine and the closing phenylalanine or tryptophan. D genes are given only for firm matches.

D gene: TRBD2
J gene: TRBJ2-1
V gene: TRBV7-9
CDR3 protein: CASTPPLAGGFNEQFF
CDR3 DNA: TGTGCCAGCACCCCTCCCTTAGCGGGAGGTTTCAATGAGCAGTTCTTC

D gene: TRBD1
J gene: TRBJ1-5
V gene: TRBV6-5
CDR3 protein: CASSYDRDSNQPQHF
CDR3 DNA: TGTGCCAGCAGTTACGACAGGGACAGCAATCAGCCCCAGCATTTT

D gene: NA
J gene: TRBJ2-7
V gene: TRBV10-2
CDR3 protein: CASTGASYEQYF
CDR3 DNA: TGCGCCAGCACCGGGGCGTCCTACGAGCAGTACTTC

D gene: NA
J gene: TRBJ2-5
V gene: TRBV19
CDR3 protein: CASSMDQETQYF
CDR3 DNA: TGTGCCAGTAGTATGGACCAAGAGACCCAGTACTTC

D gene: TRBD1
J gene: TRBJ2-2
V gene: TRBV19
CDR3 protein: CASRGQGPGELFF
CDR3 DNA: TGTGCCAGTAGGGGACAGGGGCCCGGGGAGCTGTTTTTT

D gene: TRBD2
J gene: TRBJ2-5
V gene: TRBV5-4
CDR3 protein: CASSLGTSGSGQETQYF
CDR3 DNA: TGTGCCAGCAGCTTGGGAACTAGCGGGAGTGGACAAGAGACCCAGTACTTC

D gene: TRBD2
J gene: TRBJ2-1
V gene: TRBV19
CDR3 protein: CASRLAGTYNEQFF
CDR3 DNA: TGTGCCAGTAGGCTAGCGGGGACCTACAATGAGCAGTTCTTC

D gene: TRBD1
J gene: TRBJ2-5
V gene: TRBV9
CDR3 protein: CASSELGQGSETQYF
CDR3 DNA: TGTGCCAGCAGCGAGCTGGGACAGGGTAGCGAGACCCAGTACTTC

D gene: NA
J gene: TRBJ2-4
V gene: TRBV5-5
CDR3 protein: CASSSPSSIAKNIQYF
CDR3 DNA: TGTGCCAGCAGCTCCCCCAGCTCTATAGCCAAAAACATTCAGTACTTC

D gene: NA
J gene: TRBJ1-2
V gene: TRBV19
CDR3 protein: CASSIGRNINYGYTF
CDR3 DNA: TGTGCCAGTAGTATTGGACGGAATATTAACTATGGCTACACCTTC